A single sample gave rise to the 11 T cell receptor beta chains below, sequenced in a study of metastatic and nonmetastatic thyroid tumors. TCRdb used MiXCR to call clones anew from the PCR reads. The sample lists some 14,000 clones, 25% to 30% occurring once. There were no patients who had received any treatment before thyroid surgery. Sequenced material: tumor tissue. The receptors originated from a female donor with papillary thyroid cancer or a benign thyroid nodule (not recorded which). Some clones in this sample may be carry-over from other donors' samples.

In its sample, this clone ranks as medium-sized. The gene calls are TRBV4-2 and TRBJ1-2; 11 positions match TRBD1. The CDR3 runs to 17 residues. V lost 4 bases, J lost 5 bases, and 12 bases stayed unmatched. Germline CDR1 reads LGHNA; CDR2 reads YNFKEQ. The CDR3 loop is CASSPGQGALTGYGYTF. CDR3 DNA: TGTGCCAGCAGCCCAGGACAGGGGGCCTTAACGGGGTATGGCTACACCTTC.

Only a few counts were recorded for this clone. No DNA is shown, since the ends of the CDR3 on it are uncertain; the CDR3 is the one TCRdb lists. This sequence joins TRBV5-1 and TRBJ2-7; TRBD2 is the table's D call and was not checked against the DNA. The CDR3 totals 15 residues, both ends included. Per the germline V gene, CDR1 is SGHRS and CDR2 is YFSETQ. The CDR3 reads CASSFVLVGIYEQYF.

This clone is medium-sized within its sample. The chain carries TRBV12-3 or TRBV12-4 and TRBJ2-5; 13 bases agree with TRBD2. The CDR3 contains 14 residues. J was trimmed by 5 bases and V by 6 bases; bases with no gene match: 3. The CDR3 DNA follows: TGTGCCAGCAGCCAACTAGCGGGAGGGGAGACCCAGTACTTC. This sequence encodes CASSQLAGGETQYF.

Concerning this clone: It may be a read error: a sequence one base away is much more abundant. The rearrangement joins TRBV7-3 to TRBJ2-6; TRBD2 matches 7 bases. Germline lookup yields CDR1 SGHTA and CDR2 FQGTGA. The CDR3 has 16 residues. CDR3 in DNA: TGTGCCAGCAGCTTATCCGCGGGAGCTGGGCCCAACGTCATGACTTTC. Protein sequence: CASSLSAGAGPNVMTF.

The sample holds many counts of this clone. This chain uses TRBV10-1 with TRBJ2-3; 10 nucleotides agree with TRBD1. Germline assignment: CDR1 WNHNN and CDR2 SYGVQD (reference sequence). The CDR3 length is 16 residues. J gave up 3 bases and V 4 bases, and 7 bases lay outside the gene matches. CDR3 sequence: CASSGLRDRGTDTQYF. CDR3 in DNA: TGCGCCAGCAGTGGGCTTAGGGACAGGGGAACAGATACGCAGTATTTT.

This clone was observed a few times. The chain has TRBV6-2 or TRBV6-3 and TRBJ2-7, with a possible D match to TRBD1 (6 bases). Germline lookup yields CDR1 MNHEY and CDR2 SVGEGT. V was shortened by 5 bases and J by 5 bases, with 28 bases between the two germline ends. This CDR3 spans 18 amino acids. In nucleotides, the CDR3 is TGTGCCAGCAGTCCCAGTAGGGGGAGCAATATTGCCAGTGACGAGCAGTACTTC. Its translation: CASSPSRGSNIASDEQYF.

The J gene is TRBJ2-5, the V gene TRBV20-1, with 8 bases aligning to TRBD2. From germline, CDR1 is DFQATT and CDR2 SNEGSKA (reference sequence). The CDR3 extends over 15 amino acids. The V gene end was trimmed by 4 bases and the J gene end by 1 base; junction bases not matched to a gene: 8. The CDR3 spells CSAISTSGIQETQYF. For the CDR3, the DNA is TGCAGTGCTATCAGTACTAGCGGCATCCAAGAGACCCAGTACTTC.

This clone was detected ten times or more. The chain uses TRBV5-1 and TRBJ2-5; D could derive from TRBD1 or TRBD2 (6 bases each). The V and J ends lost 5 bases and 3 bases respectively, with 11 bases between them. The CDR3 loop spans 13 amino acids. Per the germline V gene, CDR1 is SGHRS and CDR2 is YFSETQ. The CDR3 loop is CASREGDKETQYF. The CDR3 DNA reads TGCGCCAGCAGGGAGGGGGATAAAGAGACCCAGTACTTC.

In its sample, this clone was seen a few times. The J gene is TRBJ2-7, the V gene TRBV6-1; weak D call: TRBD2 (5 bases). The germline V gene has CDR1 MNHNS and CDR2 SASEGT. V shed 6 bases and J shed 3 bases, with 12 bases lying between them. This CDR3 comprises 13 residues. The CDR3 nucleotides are TGTGCCAGCAGCCGAGGACTCAACTACGAGCAGTACTTC. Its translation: CASSRGLNYEQYF.

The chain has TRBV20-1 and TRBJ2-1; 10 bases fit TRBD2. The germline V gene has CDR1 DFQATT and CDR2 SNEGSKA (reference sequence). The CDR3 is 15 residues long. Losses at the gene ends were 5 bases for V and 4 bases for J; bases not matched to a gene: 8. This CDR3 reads CSAPVSGRSYNEQFF. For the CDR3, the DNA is TGCAGTGCTCCAGTTAGCGGGAGGTCGTACAATGAGCAGTTCTTC.

In nucleotides, the CDR3 is TGCAGTGCTGATCAGGACAGGGAGAAGACCCAGTACTTC. It yields the protein CSADQDREKTQYF. The V gene is TRBV20-1, the J gene TRBJ2-5; 8 nucleotides match TRBD1. V trimming: 5 bases; J trimming: 6 bases; junction bases outside the gene matches: 8. Per the germline V gene, CDR1 is DFQATT and CDR2 is SNEGSKA (reference sequence). This CDR3 comprises 13 residues.